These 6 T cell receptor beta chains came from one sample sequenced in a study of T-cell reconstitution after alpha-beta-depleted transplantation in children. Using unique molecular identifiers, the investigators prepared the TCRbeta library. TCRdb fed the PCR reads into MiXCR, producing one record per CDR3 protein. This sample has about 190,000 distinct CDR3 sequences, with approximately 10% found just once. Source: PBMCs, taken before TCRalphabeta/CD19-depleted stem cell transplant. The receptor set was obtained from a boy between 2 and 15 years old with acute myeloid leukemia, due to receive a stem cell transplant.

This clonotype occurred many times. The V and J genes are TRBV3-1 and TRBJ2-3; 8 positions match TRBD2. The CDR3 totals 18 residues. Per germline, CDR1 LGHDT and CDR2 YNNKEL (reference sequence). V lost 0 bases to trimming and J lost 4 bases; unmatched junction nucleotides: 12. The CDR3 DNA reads TGTGCCAGCAGCCAAGATTACGGGAGGGCCCTCTCTGCAGATACGCAGTATTTT. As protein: CASSQDYGRALSADTQYF.

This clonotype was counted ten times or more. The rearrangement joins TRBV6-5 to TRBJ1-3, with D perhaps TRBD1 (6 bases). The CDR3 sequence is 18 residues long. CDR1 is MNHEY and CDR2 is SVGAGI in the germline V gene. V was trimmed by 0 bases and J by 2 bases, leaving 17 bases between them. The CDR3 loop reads CASSYSMGTGNPGNTIYF. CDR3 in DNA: TGTGCCAGCAGTTACTCGATGGGAACAGGGAACCCTGGAAACACCATATATTTT.

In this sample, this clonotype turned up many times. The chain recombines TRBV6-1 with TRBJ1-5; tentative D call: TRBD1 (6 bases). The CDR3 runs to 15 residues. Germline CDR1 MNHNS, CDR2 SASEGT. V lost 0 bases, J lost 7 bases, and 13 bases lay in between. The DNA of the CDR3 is TGTGCCAGCAGTGAAGCTTATACAGGGTACCAGCCCCAGCATTTT. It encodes CASSEAYTGYQPQHF.

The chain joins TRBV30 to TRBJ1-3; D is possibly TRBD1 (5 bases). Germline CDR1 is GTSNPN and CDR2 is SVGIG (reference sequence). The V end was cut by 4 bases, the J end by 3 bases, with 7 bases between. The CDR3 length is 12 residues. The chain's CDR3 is CAWTGYGNTIYF. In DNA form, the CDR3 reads TGTGCCTGGACAGGGTATGGAAACACCATATATTTT.

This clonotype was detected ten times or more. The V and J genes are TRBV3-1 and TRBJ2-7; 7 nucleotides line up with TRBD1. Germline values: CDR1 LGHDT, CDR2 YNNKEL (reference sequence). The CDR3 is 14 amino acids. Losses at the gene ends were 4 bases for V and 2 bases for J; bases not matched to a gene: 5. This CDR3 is CASSPWTGAYEQYF. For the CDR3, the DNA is TGTGCCAGCAGCCCATGGACAGGAGCCTACGAGCAGTACTTC.

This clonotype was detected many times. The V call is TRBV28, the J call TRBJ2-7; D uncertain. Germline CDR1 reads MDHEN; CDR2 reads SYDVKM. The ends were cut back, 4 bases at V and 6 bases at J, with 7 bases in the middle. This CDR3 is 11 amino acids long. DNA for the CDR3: TGTGCCAGCAGTTCATCCCTCGAGCAGTACTTC. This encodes CASSSSLEQYF.